Below are 10 T cell receptor beta chains sequenced from a single sample in a study of blood T cell repertoires in COVID-19. The method was immunoSEQ multiplex PCR; TCRdb's version includes in-frame clones alone and lacks a portion of them. The sample holds some 180,000 clones, more than 75% seen once. Source material: PBMCs or T cells enriched from blood (not recorded which). These TCRs come from a man between 60 and 75 years old who had been exposed to COVID-19.

The chain recombines TRBV19 with TRBJ1-2, with 10 bases lining up with TRBD1. CDR1 and CDR2 from the germline V gene are LNHDA and SQIVND (reference sequence). The V and J ends lost 5 bases and 6 bases, in that order; junction bases with no gene match: 3. This CDR3 is 13 amino acids long. Written as DNA, the CDR3 is TGTGCCAGTAGTCCAGGGACAGGGGATGGCTACACCTTC. Translation: CASSPGTGDGYTF. The full variable domain, rest sourced from reference TRBV19 and TRBJ1-2, is DGGITQSPKYLFRKEGQNVTLSCEQNLNHDAMYWYRQDPGQGLRLIYYSQIVNDFQKGDIAEGYSVSREKKESFPLTVTSAQKNPTAFYLCASSPGTGDGYTFGSGTRLTVV.

This rearrangement joins TRBV28 to TRBJ2-3; D perhaps matches TRBD1 (6 bases). Between the trimmed V and J ends, which lost 4 bases and 3 bases, there was a span of 17 bases. Germline CDR1 MDHEN, CDR2 SYDVKM. The CDR3 contains 16 residues. The CDR3 here is CASSSYRDVPTDTQYF. The CDR3 coding sequence is TGTGCCAGCAGTTCCTACAGGGATGTCCCTACAGATACGCAGTATTTT.

This clone occurred a few times. The rearrangement links TRBV5-1 to TRBJ1-5, with D unresolved. V gave up 0 bases and J gave up 3 bases, with 7 bases separating them. Germline V gives CDR1 SGHRS, CDR2 YFSETQ. The CDR3 totals 14 residues. In nucleotides, the CDR3 is TGCGCCAGCAGCTTGGACGGGGTCAATCAGCCCCAGCATTTT. It yields the protein CASSLDGVNQPQHF. Full variable domain (missing parts from reference TRBV5-1 and TRBJ1-5): KAGVTQTPRYLIKTRGQQVTLSCSPISGHRSVSWYQQTPGQGLQFLFEYFSETQRNKGNFPGRFSGRQFSNSRSEMNVSTLELGDSALYLCASSLDGVNQPQHFGDGTRLSIL.

The chain employs TRBV19 and TRBJ2-7, with D perhaps matching TRBD1 (5 bases). Trimming took off 1 base at V and 1 base at J, with 8 bases between the two ends. Germline CDR1 reads LNHDA; CDR2 reads SQIVND (reference sequence). The CDR3 length is 14 residues. CDR3 coding DNA: TGTGCCAGTAGTATAGGAAGGGGATCCTACGAGCAGTACTTC. Its protein is CASSIGRGSYEQYF.

This clone was seen a handful of times. The chain combines TRBV27 with TRBJ2-3, with 7 bases aligning to TRBD2. The CDR3 is 15 amino acids. The germline V gene has CDR1 MNHEY and CDR2 SMNVEV (reference sequence). V lost 5 bases, J lost 0 bases, and 5 bases stayed unmatched. The CDR3 loop reads CASSPSSGSTDTQYF. The CDR3 DNA follows: TGTGCCAGCAGTCCCTCTAGCGGAAGCACAGATACGCAGTATTTT.

The chain combines TRBV28 with TRBJ1-3; 8 bases agree with TRBD1. There are 16 residues in the CDR3. In germline, CDR1 is MDHEN, CDR2 SYDVKM. With V trimmed by 3 bases and J by 3 bases, 7 bases remained unmatched. As DNA, the CDR3 is TGTGCCAGCAGTTTCCTGGACAGGGTTCTTGGAAACACCATATATTTT. This gives the protein CASSFLDRVLGNTIYF.

V is TRBV6-5 and J is TRBJ2-1, with D possibly TRBD1 on 5 matching bases. The germline V gene has CDR1 MNHEY and CDR2 SVGAGI. Trimming stripped 3 bases from V and 4 bases from J, with 13 bases between. This CDR3 region has 15 residues. As DNA, the CDR3 is TGTGCCAGCAGTTATGACCGCGGACAATACAATGAGCAGTTCTTC. This codes for CASSYDRGQYNEQFF.

This sequence joins TRBV6-1 and TRBJ1-6; TRBD1 might be the D (5 bases). The V gene lost 2 bases and the J gene lost 8 bases, with 10 bases spanning the gap. This CDR3 is 14 amino acids long. CDR1 and CDR2 (germline): MNHNS, SASEGT. In nucleotides, the CDR3 is TGTGCCAGCAGTGAACCAGGGCTCGATTCACCCCTCCACTTT. As protein: CASSEPGLDSPLHF.

The CDR3 protein is CASDEGVMNTEAFF. The DNA for the CDR3 is TGTGCCAGCGACGAGGGGGTCATGAACACTGAAGCTTTCTTT. The gene calls are TRBV19 and TRBJ1-1, with D tentatively TRBD1 (6 bases). Trimming left V 9 bases short and J 0 bases short, with 14 bases between. The CDR3 spans 14 residues. The germline CDR1 and CDR2 sequences are LNHDA and SQIVND (reference sequence).

The genes are TRBV3-1 (or the pseudogene TRBV3-2) and TRBJ1-2, with a possible D match to TRBD1 (5 bases). The CDR3 contains 12 residues. Germline V gene lookup returns CDR1 LGHDT and CDR2 YNNKEL (reference sequence). V lost 6 bases and J 8 bases, leaving 13 bases between the germline ends. CDR3 coding DNA: TGTGCCAGCAGAGGGGTAGGTTCCGGCTACACCTTC. As protein: CASRGVGSGYTF.